The clone carrying this T cell receptor beta chain occurred many times. The data were taken from a study of Graves' ophthalmopathy and Graves' hyperthyroidism. PBMCs came from about 10 ml of fresh peripheral blood. The TCR beta CDR3 regions underwent amplification from RNA transcripts. Second-round multiplex PCR followed a first-round RT-PCR using HTBI primers. MiXCR was run by TCRdb on the multiplex PCR reads, yielding one entry per CDR3 protein. The data show about 480,000 distinct CDR3 sequences, around 14% seen once. This receptor was identified in a woman under 40 with Graves' ophthalmopathy. The sequencing sample was made of blood.

The chain's CDR3 is CASGAGHTDTQYF. CDR3 DNA: TGTGCCAGCGGGGCGGGCCACACAGATACGCAGTATTTT. The chain recombines TRBV6-4 with TRBJ2-3; D possibly uses TRBD1 or TRBD2 (5 bases each). Per the germline V gene, CDR1 is MRHNA and CDR2 is SNTAGT. V was shortened by 8 bases and J by 2 bases, with 11 bases between the two germline ends. The CDR3 loop spans 13 amino acids.